The rows below give T cell receptor beta chains drawn from one sample of a study of T cell changes during pregnancy in multiple sclerosis. Some clones are missing from TCRdb's copy, which holds only in-frame ones; the method was immunoSEQ multiplex PCR. The data hold about 68,000 clones, with roughly 89% observed a single time. Source: peripheral blood, taken in the second trimester of pregnancy. The receptor source for this set is a female donor with multiple sclerosis, enrolled in a pregnancy study. CDR3s leave out the opening cysteine and the closing phenylalanine or tryptophan.

>TRBV10-3
ANMGGPTDTQY
>TRBV10-2
ASSDQTRYTQY
>TRBV9
ASSVVQGAGTEAF
>TRBV19
ASSIKGTGWPEAF
>TRBV5-1
ASSNGTGWHGTEAF
>TRBV9
ASRSGGRRGYGYT
>TRBV7-8
ASSLLPGGPGGETQY
>TRBV10-3
AIRGGASEKLF
>TRBV5-1
ASSKDKPSYGYT
>TRBV7-2
ASSLGRGARTGELF
>TRBV6-5
ASSRQGASTEAF
>TRBV6-1
ASSEVVRGEEQY
>TRBV9
ASSDRQGTPYNEQF
>TRBV5-4
ASSLAGTGGWETQY
>TRBV5-1
ASSLLAGVGTETQY
>TRBV4-2
ASSHTTGQYNEQF
>TRBV2
ASRGQQNTEAF
>TRBV5-8
ASNIVPGLAIEQF
>TRBV19
ASTGLAGARTDTQY
>TRBV9
ASSVGISGGSQETQY
>TRBV6-5
ASSFDRLSYEQY
>TRBV7-2
ASSPQTGANYGYT
>TRBV27
ASSLRRQDPGEQY
>TRBV6-6
ASESGTGYGYT
>TRBV19
ASSRLAGSTGELF
>TRBV30
AWNHYRYGQGVLGYGYT
>TRBV2
ASSESRQPYGYT
>TRBV5-1
ASSGGIEETQY
>TRBV18
ASSPIRSGETQY
>TRBV9
ASSGRQVLNTGELF
>TRBV5-5
ASSRMTRSAEQF
>TRBV29-1
SAHTRTGSSYGYT
>TRBV5-1
ASSFPGDDYEQY
>TRBV12-1
ASSFDSGGCEKLF
>TRBV9
ASSVRVTPTGELF
>TRBV5-6
ASSFRVVGYGYT
>TRBV4-2
ASSQDQALGGNTIY
>TRBV19
ASSIQWAGDTEAF
>TRBV2
ASSGLVLAGLGYEQY
>TRBV2
ASRLAGGRGIQY
>TRBV6-5
ASRRTGGSNEQY
>TRBV7-2
ASSPPLGGYT
>TRBV27
ASSLAGLNTEAF
>TRBV6-6
ANRGAGVYT
>TRBV6-1
ASSVLGAIGNEQY
>TRBV29-1
SVEGAGVGNTQY
>TRBV5-6
ASSLGVGSGRVSETQY